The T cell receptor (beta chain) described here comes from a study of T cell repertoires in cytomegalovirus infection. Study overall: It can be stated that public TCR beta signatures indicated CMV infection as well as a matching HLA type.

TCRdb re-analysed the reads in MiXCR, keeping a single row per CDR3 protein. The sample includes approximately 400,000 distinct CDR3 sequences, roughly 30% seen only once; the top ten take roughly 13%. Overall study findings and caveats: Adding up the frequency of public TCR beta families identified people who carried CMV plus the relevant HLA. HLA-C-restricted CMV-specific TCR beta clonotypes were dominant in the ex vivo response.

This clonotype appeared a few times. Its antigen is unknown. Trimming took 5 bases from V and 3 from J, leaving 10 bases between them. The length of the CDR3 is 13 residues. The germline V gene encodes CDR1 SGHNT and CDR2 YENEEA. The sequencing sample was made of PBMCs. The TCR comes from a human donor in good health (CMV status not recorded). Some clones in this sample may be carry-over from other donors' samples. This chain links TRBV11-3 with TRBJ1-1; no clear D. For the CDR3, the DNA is TGTGCCAGCAGCCTACACCGAGACACTGAAGCTTTCTTT. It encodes CASSLHRDTEAFF.